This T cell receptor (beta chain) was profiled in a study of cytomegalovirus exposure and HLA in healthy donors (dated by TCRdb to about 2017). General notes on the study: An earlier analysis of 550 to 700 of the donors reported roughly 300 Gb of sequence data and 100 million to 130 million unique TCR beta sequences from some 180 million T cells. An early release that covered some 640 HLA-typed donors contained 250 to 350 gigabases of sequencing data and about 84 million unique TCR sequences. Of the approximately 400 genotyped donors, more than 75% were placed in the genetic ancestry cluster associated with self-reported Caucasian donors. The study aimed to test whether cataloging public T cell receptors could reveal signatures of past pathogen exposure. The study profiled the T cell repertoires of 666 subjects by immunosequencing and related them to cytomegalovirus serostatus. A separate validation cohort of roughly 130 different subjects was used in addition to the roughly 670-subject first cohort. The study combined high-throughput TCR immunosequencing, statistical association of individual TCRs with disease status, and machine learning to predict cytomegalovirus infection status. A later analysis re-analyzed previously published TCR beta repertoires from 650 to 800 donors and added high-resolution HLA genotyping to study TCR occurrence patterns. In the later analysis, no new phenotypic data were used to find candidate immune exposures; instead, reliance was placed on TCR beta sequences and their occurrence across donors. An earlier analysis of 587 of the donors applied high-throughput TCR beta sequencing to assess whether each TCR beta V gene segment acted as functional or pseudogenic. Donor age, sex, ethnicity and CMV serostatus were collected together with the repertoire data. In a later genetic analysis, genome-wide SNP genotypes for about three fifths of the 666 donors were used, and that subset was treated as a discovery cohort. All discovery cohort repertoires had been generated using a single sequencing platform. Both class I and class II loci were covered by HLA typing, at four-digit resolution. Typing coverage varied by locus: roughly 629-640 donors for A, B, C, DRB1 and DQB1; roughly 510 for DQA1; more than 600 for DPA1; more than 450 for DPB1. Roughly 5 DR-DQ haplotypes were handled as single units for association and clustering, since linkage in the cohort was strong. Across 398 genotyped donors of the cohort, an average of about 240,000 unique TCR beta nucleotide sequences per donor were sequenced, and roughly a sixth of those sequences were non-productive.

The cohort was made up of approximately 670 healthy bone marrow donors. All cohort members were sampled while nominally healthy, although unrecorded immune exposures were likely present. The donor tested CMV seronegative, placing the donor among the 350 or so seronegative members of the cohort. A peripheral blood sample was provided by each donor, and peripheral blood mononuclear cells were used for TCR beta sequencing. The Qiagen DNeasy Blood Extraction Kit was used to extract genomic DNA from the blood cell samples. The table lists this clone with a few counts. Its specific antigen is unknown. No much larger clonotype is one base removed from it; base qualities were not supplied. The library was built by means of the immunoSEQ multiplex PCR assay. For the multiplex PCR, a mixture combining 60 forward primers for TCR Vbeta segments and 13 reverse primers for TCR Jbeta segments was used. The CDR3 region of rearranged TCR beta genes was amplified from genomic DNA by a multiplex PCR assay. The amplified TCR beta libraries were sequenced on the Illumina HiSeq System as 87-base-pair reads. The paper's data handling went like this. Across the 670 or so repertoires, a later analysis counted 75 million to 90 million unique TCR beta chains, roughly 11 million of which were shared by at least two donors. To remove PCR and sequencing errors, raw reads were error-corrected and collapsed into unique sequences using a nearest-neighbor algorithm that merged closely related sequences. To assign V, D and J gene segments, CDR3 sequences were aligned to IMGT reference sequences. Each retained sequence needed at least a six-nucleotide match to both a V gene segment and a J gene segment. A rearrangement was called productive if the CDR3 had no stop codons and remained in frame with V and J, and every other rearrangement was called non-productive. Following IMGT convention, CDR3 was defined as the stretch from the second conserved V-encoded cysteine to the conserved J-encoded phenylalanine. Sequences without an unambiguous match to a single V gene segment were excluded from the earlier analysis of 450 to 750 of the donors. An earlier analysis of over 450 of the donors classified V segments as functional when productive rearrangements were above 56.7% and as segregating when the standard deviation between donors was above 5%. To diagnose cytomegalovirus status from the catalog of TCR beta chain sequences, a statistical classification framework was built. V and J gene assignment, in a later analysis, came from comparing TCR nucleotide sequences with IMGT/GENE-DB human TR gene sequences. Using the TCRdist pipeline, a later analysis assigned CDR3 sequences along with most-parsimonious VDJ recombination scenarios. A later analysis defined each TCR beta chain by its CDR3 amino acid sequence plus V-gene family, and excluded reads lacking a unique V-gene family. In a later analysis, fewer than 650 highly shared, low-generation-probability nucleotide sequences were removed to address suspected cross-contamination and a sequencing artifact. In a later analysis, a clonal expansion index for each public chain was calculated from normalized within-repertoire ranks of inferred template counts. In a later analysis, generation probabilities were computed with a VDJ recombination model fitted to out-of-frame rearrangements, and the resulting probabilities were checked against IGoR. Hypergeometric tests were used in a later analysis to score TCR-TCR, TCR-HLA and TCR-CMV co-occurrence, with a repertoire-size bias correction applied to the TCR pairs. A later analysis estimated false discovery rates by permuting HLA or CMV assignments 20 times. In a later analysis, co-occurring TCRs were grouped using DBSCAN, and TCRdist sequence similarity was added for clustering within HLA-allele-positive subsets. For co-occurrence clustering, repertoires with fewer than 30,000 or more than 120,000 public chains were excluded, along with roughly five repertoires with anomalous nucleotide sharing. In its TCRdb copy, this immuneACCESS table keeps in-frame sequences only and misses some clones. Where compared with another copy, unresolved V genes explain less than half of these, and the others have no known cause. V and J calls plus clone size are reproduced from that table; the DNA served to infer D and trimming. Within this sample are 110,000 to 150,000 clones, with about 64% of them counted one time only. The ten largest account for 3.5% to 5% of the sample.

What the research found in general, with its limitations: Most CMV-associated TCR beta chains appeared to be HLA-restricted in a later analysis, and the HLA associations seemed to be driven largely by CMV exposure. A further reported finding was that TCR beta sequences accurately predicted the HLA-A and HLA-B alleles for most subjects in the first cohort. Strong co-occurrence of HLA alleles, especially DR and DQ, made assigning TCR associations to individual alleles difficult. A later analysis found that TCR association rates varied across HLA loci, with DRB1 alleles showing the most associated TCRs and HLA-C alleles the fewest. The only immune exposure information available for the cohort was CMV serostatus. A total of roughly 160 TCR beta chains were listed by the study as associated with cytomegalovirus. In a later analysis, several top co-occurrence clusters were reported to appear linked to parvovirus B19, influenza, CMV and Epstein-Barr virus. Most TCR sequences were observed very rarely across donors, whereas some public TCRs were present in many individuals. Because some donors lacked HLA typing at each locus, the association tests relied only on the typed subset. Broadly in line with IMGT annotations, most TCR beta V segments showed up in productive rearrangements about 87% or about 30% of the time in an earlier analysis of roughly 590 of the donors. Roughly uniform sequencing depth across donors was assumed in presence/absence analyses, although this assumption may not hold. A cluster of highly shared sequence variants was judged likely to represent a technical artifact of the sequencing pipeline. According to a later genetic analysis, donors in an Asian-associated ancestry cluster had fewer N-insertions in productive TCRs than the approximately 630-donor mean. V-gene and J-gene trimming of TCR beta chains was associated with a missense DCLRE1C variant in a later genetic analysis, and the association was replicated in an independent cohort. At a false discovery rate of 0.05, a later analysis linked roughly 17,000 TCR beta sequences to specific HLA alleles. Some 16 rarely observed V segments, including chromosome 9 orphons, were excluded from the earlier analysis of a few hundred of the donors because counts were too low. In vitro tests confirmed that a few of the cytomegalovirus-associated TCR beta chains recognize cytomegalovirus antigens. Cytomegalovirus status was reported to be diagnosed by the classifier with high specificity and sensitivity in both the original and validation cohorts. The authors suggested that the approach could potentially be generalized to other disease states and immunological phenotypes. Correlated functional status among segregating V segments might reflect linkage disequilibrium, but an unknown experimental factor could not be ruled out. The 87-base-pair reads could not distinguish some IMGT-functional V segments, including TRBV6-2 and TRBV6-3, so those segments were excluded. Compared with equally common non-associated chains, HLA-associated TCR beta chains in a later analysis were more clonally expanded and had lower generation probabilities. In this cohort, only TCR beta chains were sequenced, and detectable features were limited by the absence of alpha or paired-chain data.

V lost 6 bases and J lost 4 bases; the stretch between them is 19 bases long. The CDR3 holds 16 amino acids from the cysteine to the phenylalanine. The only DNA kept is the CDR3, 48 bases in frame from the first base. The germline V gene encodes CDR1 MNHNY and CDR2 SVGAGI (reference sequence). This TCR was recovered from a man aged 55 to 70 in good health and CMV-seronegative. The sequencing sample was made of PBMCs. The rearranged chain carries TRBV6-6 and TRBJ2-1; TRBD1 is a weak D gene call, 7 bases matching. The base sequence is TGTGCCAGCAGCGCCGACGACAGGGACTTATACAATGAGCAGTTCTTC. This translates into CASSADDRDLYNEQFF.